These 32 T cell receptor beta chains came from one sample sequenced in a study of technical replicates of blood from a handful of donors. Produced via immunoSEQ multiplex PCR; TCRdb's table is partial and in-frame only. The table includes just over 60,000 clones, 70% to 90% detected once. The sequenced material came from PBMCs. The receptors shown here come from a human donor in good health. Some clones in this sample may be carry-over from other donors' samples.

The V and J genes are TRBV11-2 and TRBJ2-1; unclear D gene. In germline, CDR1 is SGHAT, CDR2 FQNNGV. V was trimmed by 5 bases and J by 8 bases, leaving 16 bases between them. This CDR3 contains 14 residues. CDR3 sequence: CASSPSLAIYEQFF. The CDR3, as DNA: TGTGCCAGCAGCCCCTCCCTTGCGATCTATGAGCAGTTCTTC.

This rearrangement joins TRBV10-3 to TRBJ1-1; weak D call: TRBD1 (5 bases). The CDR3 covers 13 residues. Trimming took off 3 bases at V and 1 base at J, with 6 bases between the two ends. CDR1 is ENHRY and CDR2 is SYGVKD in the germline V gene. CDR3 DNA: TGTGCCATCAGTGAAGGGGCGAACACTGAAGCTTTCTTT. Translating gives CAISEGANTEAFF.

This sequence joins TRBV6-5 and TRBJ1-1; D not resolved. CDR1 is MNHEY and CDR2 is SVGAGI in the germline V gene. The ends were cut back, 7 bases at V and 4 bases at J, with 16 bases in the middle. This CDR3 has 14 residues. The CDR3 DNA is TGTGCCAGCACCCCGAGGGTCTTCGCCACTGAAGCTTTCTTT. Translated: CASTPRVFATEAFF.

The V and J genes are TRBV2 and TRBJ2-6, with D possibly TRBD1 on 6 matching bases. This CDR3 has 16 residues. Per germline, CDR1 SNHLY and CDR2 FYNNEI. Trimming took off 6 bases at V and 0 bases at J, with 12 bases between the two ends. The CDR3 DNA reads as TGTGCCAGCAGGGGGGCCTCTTCCTCTGGGGCCAACGTCCTGACTTTC. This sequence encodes CASRGASSSGANVLTF.

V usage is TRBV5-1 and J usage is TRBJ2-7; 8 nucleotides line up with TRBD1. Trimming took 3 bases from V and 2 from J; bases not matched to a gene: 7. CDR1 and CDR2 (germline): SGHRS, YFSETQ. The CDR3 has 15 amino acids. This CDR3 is CASSSHRGTTYEQYF. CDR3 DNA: TGCGCCAGCAGCTCCCACAGGGGGACAACCTACGAGCAGTACTTC. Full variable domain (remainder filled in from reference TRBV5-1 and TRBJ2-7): KAGVTQTPRYLIKTRGQQVTLSCSPISGHRSVSWYQQTPGQGLQFLFEYFSETQRNKGNFPGRFSGRQFSNSRSEMNVSTLELGDSALYLCASSSHRGTTYEQYFGPGTRLTVT.

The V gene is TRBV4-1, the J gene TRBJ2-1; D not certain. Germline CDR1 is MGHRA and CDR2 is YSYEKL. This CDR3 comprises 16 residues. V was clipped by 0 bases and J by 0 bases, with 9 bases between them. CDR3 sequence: CASSQDPGLSYNEQFF. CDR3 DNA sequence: TGCGCCAGCAGCCAAGATCCAGGCCTCTCCTACAATGAGCAGTTCTTC.

CDR3 protein: CASSSGTGNTGELFF. In nucleotides, the CDR3 is TGCGCCAGCAGCTCCGGGACAGGAAACACCGGGGAGCTGTTTTTT. The V and J genes are TRBV5-1 and TRBJ2-2; 8 nucleotides line up with TRBD1. The length of the CDR3 is 15 residues. Germline V gene lookup returns CDR1 SGHRS and CDR2 YFSETQ. Germline trimming cut 3 bases from V and 2 bases from J; bases unmatched to any gene: 3.

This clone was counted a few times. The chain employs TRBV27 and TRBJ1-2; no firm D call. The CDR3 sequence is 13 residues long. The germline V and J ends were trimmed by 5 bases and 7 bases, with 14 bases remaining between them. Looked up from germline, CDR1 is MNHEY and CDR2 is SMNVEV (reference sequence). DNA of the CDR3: TGTGCCAGCAGTAGCTCGGGTCTTGGTGGCTACACCTTC. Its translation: CASSSSGLGGYTF.

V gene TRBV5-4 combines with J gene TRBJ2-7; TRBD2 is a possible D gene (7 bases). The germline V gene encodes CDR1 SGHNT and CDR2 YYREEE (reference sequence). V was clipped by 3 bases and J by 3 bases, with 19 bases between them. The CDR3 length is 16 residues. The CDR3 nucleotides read TGTGCCAGCAGCTCCTTGATTCCGGGGGGCCGCTACGAGCAGTACTTC. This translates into CASSSLIPGGRYEQYF.

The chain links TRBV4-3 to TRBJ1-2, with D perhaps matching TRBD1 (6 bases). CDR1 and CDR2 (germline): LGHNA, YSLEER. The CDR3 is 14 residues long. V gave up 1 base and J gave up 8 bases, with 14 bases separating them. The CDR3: CASSQGTGFGGYTF. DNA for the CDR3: TGCGCCAGCAGCCAAGGAACAGGGTTTGGAGGCTACACCTTC.

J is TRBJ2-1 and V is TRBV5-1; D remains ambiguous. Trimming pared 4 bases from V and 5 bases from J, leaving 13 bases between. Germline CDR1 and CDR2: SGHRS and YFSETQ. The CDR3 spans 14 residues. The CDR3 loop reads CASSLTAINNEQFF. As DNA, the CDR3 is TGCGCCAGCAGCCTAACCGCTATCAACAATGAGCAGTTCTTC.

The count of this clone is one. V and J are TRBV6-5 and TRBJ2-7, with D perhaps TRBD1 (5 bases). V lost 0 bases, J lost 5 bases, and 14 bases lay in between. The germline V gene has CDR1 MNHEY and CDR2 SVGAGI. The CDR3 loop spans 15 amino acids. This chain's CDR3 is CASSYSVQGANEQYF. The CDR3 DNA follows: TGTGCCAGCAGTTACTCGGTTCAAGGGGCGAACGAGCAGTACTTC.

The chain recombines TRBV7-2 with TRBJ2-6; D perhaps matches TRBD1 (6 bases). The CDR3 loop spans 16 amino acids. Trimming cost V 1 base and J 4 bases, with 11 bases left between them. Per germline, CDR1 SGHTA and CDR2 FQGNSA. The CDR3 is CASSLVLGAGANVLTF. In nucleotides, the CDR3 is TGTGCCAGCAGCTTAGTTCTGGGGGCAGGGGCCAACGTCCTGACTTTC. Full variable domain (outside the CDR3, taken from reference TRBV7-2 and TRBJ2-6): GAGVSQSPSNKVTEKGKDVELRCDPISGHTALYWYRQSLGQGLEFLIYFQGNSAPDKSGLPSDRFSAERTGGSVSTLTIQRTQQEDSAVYLCASSLVLGAGANVLTFGAGSRLTVL.

For the CDR3, the DNA is TGTGCCAGCTCACCTGCAACTGGAGCGAACACCGGGGAGCTGTTTTTT. As protein: CASSPATGANTGELFF. The gene calls are TRBV18 and TRBJ2-2, with D unclear. V shed 3 bases and J shed 0 bases, with 11 bases lying between them. The germline V gene has CDR1 KGHSH and CDR2 LQKENI. The CDR3 extends over 16 amino acids.

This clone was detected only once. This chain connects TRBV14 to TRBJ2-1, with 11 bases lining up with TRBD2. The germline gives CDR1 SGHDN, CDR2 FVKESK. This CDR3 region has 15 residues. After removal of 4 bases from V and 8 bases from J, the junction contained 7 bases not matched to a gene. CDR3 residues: CASSPLSGGADEQFF. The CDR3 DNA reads TGTGCCAGCAGCCCTCTTAGCGGGGGGGCGGATGAGCAGTTCTTC.

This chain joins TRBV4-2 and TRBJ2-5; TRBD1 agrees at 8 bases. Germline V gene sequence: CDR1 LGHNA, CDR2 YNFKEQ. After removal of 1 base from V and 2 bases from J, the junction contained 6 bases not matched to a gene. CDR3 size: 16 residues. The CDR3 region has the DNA TGTGCCAGCAGCCAAGGGGACAGGAGTGGGCAAGAGACCCAGTACTTC. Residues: CASSQGDRSGQETQYF.

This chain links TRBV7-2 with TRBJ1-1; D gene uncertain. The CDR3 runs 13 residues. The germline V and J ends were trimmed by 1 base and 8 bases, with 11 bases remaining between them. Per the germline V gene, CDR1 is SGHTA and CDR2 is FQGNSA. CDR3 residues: CASSLGLGGEAFF. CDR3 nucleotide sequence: TGTGCCAGCAGCTTAGGTCTAGGAGGGGAAGCTTTCTTT.

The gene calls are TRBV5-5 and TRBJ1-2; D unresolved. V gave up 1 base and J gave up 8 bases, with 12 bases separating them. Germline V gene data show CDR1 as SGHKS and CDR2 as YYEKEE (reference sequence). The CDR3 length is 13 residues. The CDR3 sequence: CASSLILPGGYTF. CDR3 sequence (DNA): TGTGCCAGCAGCTTGATCCTCCCCGGGGGCTACACCTTC.

The CDR3 loop is CASSPGSQQGNTQYF. The CDR3 nucleotides read TGTGCCAGCAGCCCGGGCTCCCAACAGGGAAATACGCAGTATTTT. This chain connects TRBV5-4 to TRBJ2-3; TRBD1 might be the D (6 bases). The CDR3 length is 15 residues. Looked up from germline, CDR1 is SGHNT and CDR2 is YYREEE (reference sequence). Trimming left V 4 bases short and J 7 bases short, with 19 bases between.

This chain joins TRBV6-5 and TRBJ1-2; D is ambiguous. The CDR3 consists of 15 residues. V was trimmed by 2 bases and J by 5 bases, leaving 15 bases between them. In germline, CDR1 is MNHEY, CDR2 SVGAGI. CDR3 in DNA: TGTGCCAGCAGTTACGGTGCAGGCCTAACGTATGGCTACACCTTC. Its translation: CASSYGAGLTYGYTF.

As DNA, the CDR3 is TGTGCCAGCAGCTTCCAAAATCAGCCCCAGCATTTT. Protein product: CASSFQNQPQHF. The V call is TRBV5-6, the J call TRBJ1-5; D is undetermined. The germline V gene has CDR1 SGHDT and CDR2 YYEEEE. Trimming removed 2 bases from V and 4 bases from J, with 4 bases in between. This CDR3 region has 12 residues.

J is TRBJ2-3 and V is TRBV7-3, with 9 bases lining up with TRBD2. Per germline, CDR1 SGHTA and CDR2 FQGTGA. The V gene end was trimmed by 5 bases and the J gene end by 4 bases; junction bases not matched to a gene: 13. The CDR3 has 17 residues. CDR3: CASSQDRQREDSDTQYF. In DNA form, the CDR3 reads TGTGCCAGCAGCCAGGATCGGCAGCGGGAGGATTCAGATACGCAGTATTTT.

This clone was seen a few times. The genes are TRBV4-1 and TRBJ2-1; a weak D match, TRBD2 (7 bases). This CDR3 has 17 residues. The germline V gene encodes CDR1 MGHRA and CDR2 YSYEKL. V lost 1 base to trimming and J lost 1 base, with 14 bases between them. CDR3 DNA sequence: TGCGCCAGCAGCCAAGTGGGGCGGGGGCCTTCCTACAATGAGCAGTTCTTC. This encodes CASSQVGRGPSYNEQFF.

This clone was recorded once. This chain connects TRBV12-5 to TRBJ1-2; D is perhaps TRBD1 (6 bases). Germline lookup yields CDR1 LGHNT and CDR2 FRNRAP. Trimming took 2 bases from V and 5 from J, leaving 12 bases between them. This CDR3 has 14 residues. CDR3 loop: CASGLTIGGYGYTF. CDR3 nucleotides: TGTGCTAGTGGTTTGACGATAGGGGGTTATGGCTACACCTTC.

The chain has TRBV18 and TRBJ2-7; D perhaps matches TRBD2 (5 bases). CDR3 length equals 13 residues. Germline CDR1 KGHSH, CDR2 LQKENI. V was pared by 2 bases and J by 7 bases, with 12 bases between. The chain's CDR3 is CASSPGGLIEQYF. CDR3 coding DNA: TGTGCCAGCTCACCAGGAGGACTCATTGAGCAGTACTTC.

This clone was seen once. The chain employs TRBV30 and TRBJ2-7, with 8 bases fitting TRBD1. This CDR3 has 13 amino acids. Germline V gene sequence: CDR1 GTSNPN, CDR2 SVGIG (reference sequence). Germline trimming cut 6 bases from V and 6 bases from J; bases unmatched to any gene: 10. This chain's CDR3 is CACSPTGEAEQYF. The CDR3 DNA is TGTGCCTGCAGTCCGACAGGGGAGGCCGAGCAGTACTTC.

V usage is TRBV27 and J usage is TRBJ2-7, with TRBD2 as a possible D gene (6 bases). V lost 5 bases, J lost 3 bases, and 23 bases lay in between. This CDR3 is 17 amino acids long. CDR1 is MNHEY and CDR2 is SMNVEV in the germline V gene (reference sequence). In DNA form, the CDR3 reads TGTGCCAGCAGTCCTTGGGGCGGGGCCCTATCGAACTACGAGCAGTACTTC. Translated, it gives CASSPWGGALSNYEQYF.

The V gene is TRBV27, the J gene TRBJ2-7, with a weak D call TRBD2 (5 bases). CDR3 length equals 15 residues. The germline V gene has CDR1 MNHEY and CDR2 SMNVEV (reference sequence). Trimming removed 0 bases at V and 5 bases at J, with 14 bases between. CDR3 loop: CASSLSTNSVHEQYF. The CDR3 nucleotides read TGTGCCAGCAGTTTATCGACTAATTCAGTCCACGAGCAGTACTTC.

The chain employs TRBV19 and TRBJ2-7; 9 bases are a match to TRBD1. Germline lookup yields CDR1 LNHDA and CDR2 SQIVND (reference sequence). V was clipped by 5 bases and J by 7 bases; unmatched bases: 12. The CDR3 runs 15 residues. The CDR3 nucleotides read TGTGCCAGTAGTGCCGACAGGGGGGGACGAGGGGAGCAGTACTTC. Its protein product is CASSADRGGRGEQYF.

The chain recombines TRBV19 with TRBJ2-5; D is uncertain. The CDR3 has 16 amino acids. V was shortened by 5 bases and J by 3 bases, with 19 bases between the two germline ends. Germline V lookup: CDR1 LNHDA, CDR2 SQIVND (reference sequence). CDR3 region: CASSGRPRSFEETQYF. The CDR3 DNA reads TGTGCCAGTAGTGGCCGTCCCCGGAGTTTCGAAGAGACCCAGTACTTC. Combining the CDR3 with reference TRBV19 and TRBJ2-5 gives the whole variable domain DGGITQSPKYLFRKEGQNVTLSCEQNLNHDAMYWYRQDPGQGLRLIYYSQIVNDFQKGDIAEGYSVSREKKESFPLTVTSAQKNPTAFYLCASSGRPRSFEETQYFGPGTRLLVL.

The CDR3 nucleotides are TGTGCCAGCGGCCCGGCTAGCGGGAGGGCGGAGACCCAGTACTTC. It codes for CASGPASGRAETQYF. The chain couples TRBV5-4 to TRBJ2-5; 12 positions agree with TRBD2. CDR1 and CDR2 (germline): SGHNT, YYREEE (reference sequence). This CDR3 is 15 amino acids long. Germline trimming cut 7 bases from V and 5 bases from J; bases unmatched to any gene: 9.

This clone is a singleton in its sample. The CDR3 DNA reads TGCGCCAGCAGGGAAACATTGACGACAGCTCCTAACTATGGCTACACCTTC. Translating it yields CASRETLTTAPNYGYTF. V usage is TRBV5-1 and J usage is TRBJ1-2; D possibly corresponds to TRBD1 (5 bases). There are 17 residues in the CDR3. Between the trimmed V and J ends, which lost 5 bases and 0 bases, there was a span of 20 bases. Per germline, CDR1 SGHRS and CDR2 YFSETQ.